One sample yielded the 9 T cell receptor beta chains listed below, sequenced in a study of T cells in Graves' hyperthyroidism and ophthalmopathy. The source material, RNA transcripts, was used to amplify TCR beta CDR3 regions. A first-round RT-PCR of the TCR CDR3 used the HTBI primer set. MiXCR was run by TCRdb on the multiplex PCR reads, yielding one entry per CDR3 protein. The data contain hundreds of thousands of distinct CDR3 sequences, roughly 14% of them singletons. The specimen sequenced was blood. These receptors all stem from a woman in her 30s with Graves' hyperthyroidism that later progressed to Graves' ophthalmopathy.

Many counts were recorded for this clonotype. The gene calls are TRBV30 and TRBJ2-1; D gene ambiguous. Germline values: CDR1 GTSNPN, CDR2 SVGIG (reference sequence). Trimming took off 3 bases at V and 0 bases at J, with 12 bases between the two ends. The CDR3 length is 15 residues. CDR3 amino acids: CAWRGGSSSYNEQFF. CDR3 coding DNA: TGTGCCTGGAGGGGTGGCTCCAGCTCCTACAATGAGCAGTTCTTC.

Many counts were recorded for this clonotype. The CDR3 DNA follows: TGTGCCAGCAGCCCAGGACCGGGAGGCTCCCTTTGGGGGCAGTTCTTC. It codes for CASSPGPGGSLWGQFF. The rearrangement links TRBV11-3 to TRBJ2-1; 7 bases line up with TRBD2. Trimming cost V 5 bases and J 12 bases; bases outside gene matches: 19. Germline V lookup: CDR1 SGHNT, CDR2 YENEEA. This CDR3 spans 16 amino acids.

This clonotype has only a few counts. The gene calls are TRBV3-1 and TRBJ2-7; 15 bases fit TRBD2. The CDR3 runs 17 residues. Germline CDR1 is LGHDT and CDR2 is YNNKEL (reference sequence). With 4 bases clipped from V and 3 bases from J, the junction kept 7 bases outside the gene matches. As DNA, the CDR3 is TGTGCCAGCAGCCCCCTGGGACTAGCGGGAGGTAACTACGAGCAGTACTTC. Amino acid sequence: CASSPLGLAGGNYEQYF.

The rearrangement joins TRBV9 to TRBJ1-4; 11 positions agree with TRBD1. J was trimmed by 1 base and V by 4 bases; bases with no gene match: 9. This CDR3 is built from 18 residues. Germline CDR1 and CDR2: SGDLS and YYNGEE. CDR3 residues: CASSPRTGGSLTNEKLFF. CDR3 in DNA: TGTGCCAGCAGCCCCCGGACAGGGGGCTCGTTAACTAATGAAAAACTGTTTTTT. The full variable domain, its missing parts supplied by reference TRBV9 and TRBJ1-4, is DSGVTQTPKHLITATGQRVTLRCSPRSGDLSVYWYQQSLDQGLQFLIQYYNGEERAKGNILERFSAQQFPDLHSELNLSSLELGDSALYFCASSPRTGGSLTNEKLFFGSGTQLSVL.

Note on this clonotype: A much larger clonotype is one base distant, so this may be a read error. The rearrangement links TRBV2 to TRBJ2-1, with D perhaps matching TRBD1 or TRBD2 (6 bases each). This CDR3 has 12 amino acids. Germline V gene data show CDR1 as SNHLY and CDR2 as FYNNEI. In DNA, the CDR3 is TGTACCAGCCACGGAGGGGGCAATGAGCAGTTCTTC. It codes for CTSHGGGNEQFF.

This clonotype was recorded a few times. J is TRBJ2-2 and V is TRBV10-3, with 9 positions matching TRBD2. Trimming removed 7 bases from V and 5 bases from J; junction bases left unmatched: 5. CDR3 size: 14 residues. The V gene's germline CDR1 is ENHRY and CDR2 SYGVKD. The CDR3 DNA sequence: TGTGCCATCAAATCCAGCGGGGGGACCGGGGAGCTGTTTTTT. Encoded protein: CAIKSSGGTGELFF.

This chain joins TRBV3-1 and TRBJ2-7; 10 bases are shared with TRBD1. Germline trimming cut 0 bases from V and 3 bases from J; bases unmatched to any gene: 8. The CDR3 covers 17 residues. Germline CDR1 LGHDT, CDR2 YNNKEL (reference sequence). The CDR3 sequence: CASSQEGQGTPFYEQYF. As DNA, the CDR3 is TGTGCCAGCAGCCAAGAGGGACAGGGGACCCCTTTCTACGAGCAGTACTTC.

This clonotype was observed many times. The rearrangement joins TRBV7-9 to TRBJ1-1; a weak D match, TRBD1 (6 bases). Trimming removed 3 bases at V and 2 bases at J, with 10 bases between. The CDR3 has 14 residues. From germline, CDR1 is SEHNR and CDR2 FQNEAQ (reference sequence). DNA for the CDR3: TGTGCCAGCAGCTTGGGACAACAAAACACTGAAGCTTTCTTT. It encodes CASSLGQQNTEAFF. Together with reference TRBV7-9 and TRBJ1-1, the CDR3 gives the full variable domain: DTGVSQNPRHKITKRGQNVTFRCDPISEHNRLYWYRQTLGQGPEFLTYFQNEAQLEKSRLLSDRFSAERPKGSFSTLEIQRTEQGDSAMYLCASSLGQQNTEAFFGQGTRLTVV.

In its sample, this clonotype was seen many times. V gene TRBV5-1 combines with J gene TRBJ2-1; 9 bases are shared with TRBD2. V lost 1 base to trimming and J lost 3 bases; unmatched junction nucleotides: 2. The germline gives CDR1 SGHRS, CDR2 YFSETQ. The length of the CDR3 is 15 residues. CDR3 region: CASSLPSGIYNEQFF. The DNA for the CDR3 is TGCGCCAGCAGCTTGCCTAGCGGGATCTACAATGAGCAGTTCTTC.